The next 2 T cell receptor beta chains were all read from a single sample in a study of cytomegalovirus exposure and HLA in healthy donors. In the PCR, 60 Vbeta and 13 Jbeta primers were used. Generated by immunoSEQ multiplex PCR, the TCRdb table keeps only in-frame clones and is missing some. The sample contains some 160,000 clones, roughly 68% of which appear only once. Source material: PBMCs. The receptor set was obtained from a man in his 60s in good health and CMV-seronegative.

The chain has TRBV11-3 and TRBJ2-3; D call uncertain. The V end lost 1 base, the J end lost 4 bases, and 6 bases lay between the germline ends. CDR3 size: 13 residues. Germline V CDR1 and CDR2: SGHNT, YENEEA. The CDR3 nucleotides are TGTGCCAGCAGCTTAGTATCAGCAGATACGCAGTATTTT. This codes for CASSLVSADTQYF.

V gene TRBV30 combines with J gene TRBJ1-1, with D possibly TRBD1 on 6 matching bases. CDR1 is GTSNPN and CDR2 is SVGIG in the germline V gene (reference sequence). This CDR3 has 13 residues. V lost 5 bases, J lost 4 bases, and 14 bases lay in between. DNA for the CDR3: TGTGCCTGGTCGACAGGCGACGGCACTGAAGCTTTCTTT. Amino acid sequence: CAWSTGDGTEAFF.